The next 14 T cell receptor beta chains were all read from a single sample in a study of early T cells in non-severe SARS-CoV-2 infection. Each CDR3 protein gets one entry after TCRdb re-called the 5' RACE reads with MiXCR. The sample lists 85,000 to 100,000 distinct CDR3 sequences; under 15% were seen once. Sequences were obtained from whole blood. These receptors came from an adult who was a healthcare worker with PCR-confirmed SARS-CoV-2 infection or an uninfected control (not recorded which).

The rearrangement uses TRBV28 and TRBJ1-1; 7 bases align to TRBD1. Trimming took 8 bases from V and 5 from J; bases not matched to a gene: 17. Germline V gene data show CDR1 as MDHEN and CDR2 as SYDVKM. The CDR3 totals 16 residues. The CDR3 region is CASQPPTGKRETEAFF. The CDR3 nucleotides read TGTGCCAGCCAACCCCCGACAGGGAAACGTGAGACTGAAGCTTTCTTT.

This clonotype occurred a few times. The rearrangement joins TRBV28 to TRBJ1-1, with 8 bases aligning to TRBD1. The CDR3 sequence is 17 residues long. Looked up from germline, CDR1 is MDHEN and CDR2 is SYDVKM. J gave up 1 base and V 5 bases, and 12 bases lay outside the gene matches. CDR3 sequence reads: CASSPPLGDRWNTEAFF. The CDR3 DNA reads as TGTGCCAGCAGTCCCCCCTTGGGGGACAGGTGGAACACTGAAGCTTTCTTT.

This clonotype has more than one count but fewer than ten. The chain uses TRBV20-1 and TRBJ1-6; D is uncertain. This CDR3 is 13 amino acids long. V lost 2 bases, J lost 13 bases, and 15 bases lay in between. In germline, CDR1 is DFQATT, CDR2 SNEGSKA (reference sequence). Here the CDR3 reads CSARSGSSEPLHF. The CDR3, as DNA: TGCAGTGCTAGATCGGGGAGCTCGGAGCCCCTCCACTTT.

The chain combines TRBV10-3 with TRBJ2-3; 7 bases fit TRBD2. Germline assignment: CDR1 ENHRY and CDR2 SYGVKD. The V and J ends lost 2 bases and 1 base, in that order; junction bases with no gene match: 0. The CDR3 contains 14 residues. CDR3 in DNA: TGTGCCATCAGTGAGCGGGGGGGCACAGATACGCAGTATTTT. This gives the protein CAISERGGTDTQYF.

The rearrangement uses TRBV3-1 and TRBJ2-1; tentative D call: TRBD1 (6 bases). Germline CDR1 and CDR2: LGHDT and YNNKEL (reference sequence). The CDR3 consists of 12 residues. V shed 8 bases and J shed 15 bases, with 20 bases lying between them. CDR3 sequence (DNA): TGTGCCAGCGGACCGGGACAACAGGGTACGTTCTTC. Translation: CASGPGQQGTFF.

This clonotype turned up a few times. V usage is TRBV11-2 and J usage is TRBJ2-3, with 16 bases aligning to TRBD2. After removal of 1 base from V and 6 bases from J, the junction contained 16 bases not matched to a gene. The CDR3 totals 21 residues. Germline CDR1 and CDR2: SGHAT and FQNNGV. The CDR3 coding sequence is TGTGCCAGCAGCTTAGCGCATAGATGGGGACTAGCGGGGGGGCACACGGATACGCAGTATTTT. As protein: CASSLAHRWGLAGGHTDTQYF.

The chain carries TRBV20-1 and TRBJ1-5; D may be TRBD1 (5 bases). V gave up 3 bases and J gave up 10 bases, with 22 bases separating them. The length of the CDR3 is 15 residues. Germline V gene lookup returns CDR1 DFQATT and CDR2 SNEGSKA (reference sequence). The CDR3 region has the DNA TGCAGTGCTAGGGTTTACACAGGCCTAGAGGGACCCCAGCATTTT. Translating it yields CSARVYTGLEGPQHF.

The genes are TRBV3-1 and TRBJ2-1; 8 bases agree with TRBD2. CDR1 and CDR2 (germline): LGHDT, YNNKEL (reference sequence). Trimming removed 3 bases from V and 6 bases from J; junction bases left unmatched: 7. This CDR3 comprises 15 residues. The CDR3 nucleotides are TGTGCCAGCAGCCAGGGGCCCGGGGGGGGCAATGAGCAGTTCTTC. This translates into CASSQGPGGGNEQFF.

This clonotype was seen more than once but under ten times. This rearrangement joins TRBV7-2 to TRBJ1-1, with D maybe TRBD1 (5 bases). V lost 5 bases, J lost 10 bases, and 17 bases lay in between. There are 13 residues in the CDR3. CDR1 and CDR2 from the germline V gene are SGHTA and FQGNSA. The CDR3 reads CASSPQGTGGAFF. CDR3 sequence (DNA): TGTGCCAGCAGCCCACAAGGGACGGGGGGAGCTTTCTTT.

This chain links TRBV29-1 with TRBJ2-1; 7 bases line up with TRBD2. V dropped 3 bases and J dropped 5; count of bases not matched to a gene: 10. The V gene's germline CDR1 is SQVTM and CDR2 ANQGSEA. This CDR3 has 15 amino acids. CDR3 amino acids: CSVEGFGGGNNEQFF. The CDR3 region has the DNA TGCAGCGTTGAGGGTTTCGGCGGGGGAAACAATGAGCAGTTCTTC.

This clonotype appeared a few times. The CDR3 region has the DNA TGTGCCAGCAGTGAGGCGAGACAGGGAGGCTACACCTTC. Translated, it gives CASSEARQGGYTF. The chain couples TRBV2 to TRBJ1-2; 7 bases are a match to TRBD1. The germline V gene has CDR1 SNHLY and CDR2 FYNNEI. The length of the CDR3 is 13 residues. V shed 3 bases and J 8 bases; nucleotides not matched to a gene: 6.

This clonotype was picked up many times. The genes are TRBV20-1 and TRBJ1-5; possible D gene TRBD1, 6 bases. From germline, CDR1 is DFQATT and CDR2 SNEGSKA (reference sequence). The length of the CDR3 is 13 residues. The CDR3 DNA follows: TGCAGCGCCACAGGGAATAGCAATCAGCCCCAGCATTTT. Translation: CSATGNSNQPQHF.

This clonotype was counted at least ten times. The CDR3 loop reads CASSTWNSGNTIYF. DNA for the CDR3: TGTGCCAGCAGTACTTGGAACTCTGGAAACACCATATATTTT. This chain uses TRBV12-3 or TRBV12-4 with TRBJ1-3; D is undetermined. Trimming stripped 5 bases from V and 0 bases from J, with 8 bases between. The CDR3 is made up of 14 amino acids.

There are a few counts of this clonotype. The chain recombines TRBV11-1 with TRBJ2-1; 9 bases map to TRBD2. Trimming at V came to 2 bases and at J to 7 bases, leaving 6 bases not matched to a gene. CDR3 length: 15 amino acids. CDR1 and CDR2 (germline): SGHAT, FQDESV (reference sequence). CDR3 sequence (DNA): TGTGCCAGCAGCTTAAGCGCGAGCGGGGGGAATGAGCAGTTCTTC. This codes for CASSLSASGGNEQFF.